Listed below are T cell receptor beta chains from one sample, sequenced in a study of cytomegalovirus exposure and HLA in healthy donors. Measured with immunoSEQ multiplex PCR; TCRdb has only the in-frame clones, and not every one. This sample has some 190,000 clones, with around 90% found just once. Sequencing input: PBMCs. The receptors originated from a boy younger than 10 in good health and CMV-seronegative. Each CDR3 is given without its conserved first and last residue.

v_gene	CDR3aa
TRBV19	ASTGGGWYQPQH
TRBV6-4	ASSGGDLPTDTQY
TRBV9	ASSVASSTTEQY
TRBV7-3	ASSPTGYNEQF
TRBV5-6	ASSPWLGADEQY
TRBV15	ATSPGLRGNEQF
TRBV7-2	ASSSRELGGSDTQY
TRBV6-6	ASGAGARDTQY
TRBV27	ASKVLGGQETQY
TRBV7-9	ASSLRQKNIQY
TRBV4-1	ASSQDPLGSSYNEQF
TRBV19	ASSGGQGTTEAF
TRBV6-1	ASSDGWRGLEY
TRBV5-1	ASSPGTGLDYYGYT
TRBV7-9	ASSFRGVGTSGNEQF
TRBV7-9	ASSPWGARDRERRGGYT
TRBV5-8	ASSRRDMNTEAF
TRBV9	ASSVSPAGDGELF
TRBV19	ASKTESSYNSPLH
TRBV10-3	AISELSGAGELF
TRBV5-6	ASSSARTGDEQF
TRBV19	ASSIGQMNTEAF
TRBV19	ASSIRGVTNQPQH